The sequence of this T cell receptor (beta chain) was determined in a study of CD8+CD57+ T cells in acquired aplastic anemia. As for the study in general: An average of roughly 3.2 ug of DNA was obtained from sorted CD4+ and CD8+ cells.

Genomic DNA served as template for TCR beta VDJ and CDR3 profiling. MiXCR, run by TCRdb on the reads, gives a single entry per CDR3 protein. Of about 220,000 distinct CDR3 sequences in the sample, 30% to 40% were seen once. Deletions cut 6 bases from V and 0 bases from J, with 11 bases between. The germline V gene encodes CDR1 LGHDT and CDR2 YNNKEL (reference sequence). The CDR3 has 14 amino acids. Broader study findings: Patients showed no significant difference from controls in CD8+ Simpson's diversity. The number of CD8+ CDR3 sequences shared by patients and controls was around 30.

Concerning this clonotype: The antigen remains unidentified.

The TCR was taken from a human donor in good health, serving as a control. This sequence joins TRBV3-1 and TRBJ1-2; perhaps TRBD1 as D (5 bases). Sequences were obtained from sorted CD4+, CD8+, or CD8+CD57+ T cells (not recorded which) from PBMCs. The CDR3 sequence is CASSQTAANYGYTF. CDR3 DNA sequence: TGTGCCAGCAGTCAGACAGCAGCTAACTATGGCTACACCTTC.